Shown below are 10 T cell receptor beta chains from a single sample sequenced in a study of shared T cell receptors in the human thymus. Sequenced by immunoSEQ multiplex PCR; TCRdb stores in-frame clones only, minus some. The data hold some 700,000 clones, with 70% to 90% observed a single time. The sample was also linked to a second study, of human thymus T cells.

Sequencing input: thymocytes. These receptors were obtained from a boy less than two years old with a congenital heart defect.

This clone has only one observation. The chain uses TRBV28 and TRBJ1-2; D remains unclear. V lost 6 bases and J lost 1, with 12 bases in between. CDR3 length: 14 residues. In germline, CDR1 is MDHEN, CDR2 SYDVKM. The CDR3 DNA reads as TGTGCCAGCAGCCCCCCGGGGAATAACTATGGCTACACCTTC. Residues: CASSPPGNNYGYTF.

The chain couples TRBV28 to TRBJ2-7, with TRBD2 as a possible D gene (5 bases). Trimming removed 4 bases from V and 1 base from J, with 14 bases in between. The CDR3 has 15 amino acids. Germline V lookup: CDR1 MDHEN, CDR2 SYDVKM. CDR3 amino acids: CASSSPGAVSYEQYF. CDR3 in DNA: TGTGCCAGCAGTTCCCCAGGAGCGGTTTCCTACGAGCAGTACTTC.

The CDR3 nucleotides read TGTGCCAGCAGCCTCTTCAGGGGAAATCAGCCCCAGCATTTT. The encoded protein is CASSLFRGNQPQHF. The chain recombines TRBV27 with TRBJ1-5, with D possibly TRBD1 on 6 matching bases. CDR1 and CDR2 from the germline V gene are MNHEY and SMNVEV (reference sequence). With 6 bases removed from V and 4 bases from J, the gap between germline ends came to 13 bases. The CDR3 loop spans 14 amino acids.

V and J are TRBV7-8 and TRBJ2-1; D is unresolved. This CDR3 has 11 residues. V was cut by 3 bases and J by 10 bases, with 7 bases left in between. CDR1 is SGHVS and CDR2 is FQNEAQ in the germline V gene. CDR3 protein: CASSLEKEQFF. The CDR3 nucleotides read TGTGCCAGCAGCTTGGAGAAAGAGCAGTTCTTC.

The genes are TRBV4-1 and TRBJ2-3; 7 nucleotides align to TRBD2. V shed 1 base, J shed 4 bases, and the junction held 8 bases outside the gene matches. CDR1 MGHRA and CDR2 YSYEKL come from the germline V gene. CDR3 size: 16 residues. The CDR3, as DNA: TGCGCCAGCAGCCAAGGGGCGGGAGCGGGTCCAGATACGCAGTATTTT. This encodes CASSQGAGAGPDTQYF.

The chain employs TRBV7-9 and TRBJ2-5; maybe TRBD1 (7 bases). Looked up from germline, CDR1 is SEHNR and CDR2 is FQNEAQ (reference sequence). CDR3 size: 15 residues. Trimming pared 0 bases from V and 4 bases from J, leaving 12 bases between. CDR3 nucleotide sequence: TGTGCCAGCAGCTTAGCGCGGGACAGCGGAGAGACCCAGTACTTC. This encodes CASSLARDSGETQYF.

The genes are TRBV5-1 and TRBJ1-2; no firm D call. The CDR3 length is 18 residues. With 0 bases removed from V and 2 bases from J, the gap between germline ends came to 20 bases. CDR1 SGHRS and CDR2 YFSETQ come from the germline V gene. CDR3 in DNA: TGCGCCAGCAGCTTGGCCGGGGAGGCCAACCGGGGAAACTATGGCTACACCTTC. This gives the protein CASSLAGEANRGNYGYTF.

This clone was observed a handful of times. The CDR3 DNA follows: TGCGCCAGCAGCCAAGAATATGGGCGGGGGAGCTCCTACAATGAGCAGTTCTTC. Protein sequence: CASSQEYGRGSSYNEQFF. The rearrangement links TRBV4-3 to TRBJ2-1; 7 nucleotides match TRBD2. Germline CDR1 is LGHNA and CDR2 is YSLEER. This CDR3 comprises 18 residues. V gave up 0 bases and J gave up 0 bases; unmatched junction bases: 8.

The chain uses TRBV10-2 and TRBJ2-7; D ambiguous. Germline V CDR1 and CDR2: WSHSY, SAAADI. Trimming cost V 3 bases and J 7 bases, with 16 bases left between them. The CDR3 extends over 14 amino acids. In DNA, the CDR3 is TGCGCCAGCAGTGACCGGCCAGACCCTAGTGAGCAGTACTTC. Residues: CASSDRPDPSEQYF.

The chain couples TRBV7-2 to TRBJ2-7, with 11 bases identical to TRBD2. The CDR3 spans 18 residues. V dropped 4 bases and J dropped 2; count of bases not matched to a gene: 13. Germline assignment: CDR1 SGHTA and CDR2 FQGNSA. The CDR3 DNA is TGTGCCAGCAGCTCCTCCCCTAGACTAGCGGGGCCTACCTACGAGCAGTACTTC. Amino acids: CASSSSPRLAGPTYEQYF.